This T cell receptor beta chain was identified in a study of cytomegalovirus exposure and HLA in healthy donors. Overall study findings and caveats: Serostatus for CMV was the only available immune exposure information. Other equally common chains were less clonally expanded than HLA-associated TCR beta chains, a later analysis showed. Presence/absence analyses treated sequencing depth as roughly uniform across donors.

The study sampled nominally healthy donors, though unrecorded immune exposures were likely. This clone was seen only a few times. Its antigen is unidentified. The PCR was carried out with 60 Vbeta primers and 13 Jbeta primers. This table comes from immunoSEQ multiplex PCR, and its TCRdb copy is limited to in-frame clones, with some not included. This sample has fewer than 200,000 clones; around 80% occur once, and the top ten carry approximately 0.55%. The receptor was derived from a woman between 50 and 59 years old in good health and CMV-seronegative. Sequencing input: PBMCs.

As DNA, the CDR3 is TGTGCCAGCAGCTTGGGCCTCGGCTATGGCTACACCTTC. This codes for CASSLGLGYGYTF. The genes are TRBV5-4 and TRBJ1-2; D gene uncertain. This CDR3 is built from 13 residues. The germline gives CDR1 SGHNT, CDR2 YYREEE (reference sequence). V was clipped by 0 bases and J by 4 bases, with 7 bases between them.